This TCR beta chain was recovered during a study of blood T cell repertoires in COVID-19. Study background: Nucleic acid was either cDNA or gDNA, and it came from T cells, B-cell-depleted T cells, or PBMCs.

Sequenced by immunoSEQ multiplex PCR; TCRdb stores in-frame clones only, minus some. Of roughly 100,000 clones in the sample, about 90% were seen once. CDR1 and CDR2 (germline): GTSNPN, SVGIG (reference sequence). The CDR3 runs 13 residues. V shed 5 bases, J shed 4 bases, and the junction held 1 base outside the gene matches. The TCR was taken from a human donor in a cohort sampled during active COVID-19. The sample was peripheral blood. The J gene is TRBJ2-5, the V gene TRBV30, with 13 bases aligning to TRBD2. CDR3 residues: CAWGTSGTETQYF. The CDR3 nucleotides are TGTGCCTGGGGGACTAGCGGGACAGAGACCCAGTACTTC. Drawing the rest from reference TRBV30 and TRBJ2-5, the complete variable domain is SQTIHQWPATLVQPVGSPLSLECTVEGTSNPNLYWYRQAAGRGLQLLFYSVGIGQISSEVPQNLSASRPQDRQFILSSKKLLLSDSGFYLCAWGTSGTETQYFGPGTRLLVL.